This TCR beta chain is drawn from a study of PD-1 blockade in classical Hodgkin lymphoma (dated by TCRdb to about 2020). Study-wide context: A peripheral blood immune signature of response to PD-1 blockade in classical Hodgkin lymphoma was defined using TCR beta sequencing and CyTOF. The research as a whole found: Baseline TCR diversity was reported to be lower in newly diagnosed patients than in healthy donors, and even lower in relapsed/refractory patients. The study covered only a single clinical trial cohort, and the causes of the repertoire differences, possibly disease activity or prior therapy, were still not defined.

Genomic DNA was isolated using the Qiagen DNeasy kit from unsorted PBMCs as well as from negatively selected CD4+ and CD8+ fractions. Using primers that anneal to V and J segments, immunoSEQ multiplex PCR amplified the TCR beta CDR3 regions. A synthetic immune receptor repertoire was used to minimize amplification bias, and any residual bias was removed computationally once sequencing was done. The authors' pipeline ran thus. Repertoire diversity was quantified as the Shannon entropy index using custom Python scripts. Unsorted, CD4+ and CD8+ repertoires were analyzed separately, except for combined analyses in which CD4+ and CD8+ sequences were merged in silico. TCRdb limited this immuneACCESS table to in-frame rearrangements with V and J called. A share of clones is missing; checked studies link under half to unresolved V genes, and the rest is unexplained. V, J and clone size derive from that table, while D and trimming were established from the DNA sequence. This sample gives 20,000 to 25,000 clones in total; approximately 94% of them show up just once. Approximately 5% of the sample is taken by the ten largest.

Trimming costs V 5 bases and J 1 base, and their ends lie 17 bases apart. For CDR1 and CDR2, the germline V gene lists SGHAT and FQNNGV. The CDR3 starts with the cysteine, ends with the phenylalanine, and has 16 residues. CDR3 DNA is the only sequence kept; it has 48 bases, read in frame from the first base. Notes on this clone: Its recognized antigen is unknown. Qualities for individual bases were not recorded, and no much larger clone is one base off.

The time point label, as the study defines it: newly diagnosed, previously untreated cHL patient sample. PBMCs from patients with newly diagnosed, previously untreated classical Hodgkin lymphoma were sequenced as a comparison group for the relapsed/refractory trial patients. After peripheral blood was drawn into 8 mL Vacutainer Cell Preparation Tubes, PBMCs were isolated by centrifugation and then cryopreserved. Here the chain combines TRBV11-2 and TRBJ2-5; the D call is tentative, TRBD1 or TRBD2, as each matches 5 bases. Sequencing was done on a sample of peripheral blood mononuclear cells (PBMCs). This TCR came from a human donor with classical Hodgkin lymphoma. The bases are TGTGCCAGCAGCGCCCGTGGGGGTTCGGTCCAAGAGACCCAGTACTTC. It codes for CASSARGGSVQETQYF.